This is a list of T cell receptor beta chains from one sample in a study of shared clonotypes between healthy human individuals. TCRdb's table, derived via immunoSEQ multiplex PCR, lists solely in-frame clones and lacks some. The sample includes around 2.5 million clones, over 85% of them seen just once. The sequenced sample was naive CD4+ T cells from PBMCs. The receptors shown here come from a man in his late teens or twenties in good health. Some clones in this sample may be carry-over from other donors' samples. The CDR3 runs from the conserved cysteine through the conserved F or W.

TRBV7-2,TRBJ1-2,CASSSLRRDRVFRIHGYTF
TRBV7-3,TRBJ1-2,CASSERAGGGYTF
TRBV29-1,TRBJ1-5,CSVTGQGGQPQHF
TRBV7-9,TRBJ2-7,CASASFAAGQGPSYEQYF
TRBV5-6,TRBJ1-4,CASSLRTLSVNEKLFF
TRBV7-3,TRBJ2-1,CASSKGGSLNEQFF
TRBV5-6,TRBJ2-1,CASSSGRKYNEQFF
TRBV6-6,TRBJ2-7,CASKESYEQYF
TRBV10-3,TRBJ2-7,CAISESGGSLYEQYF
TRBV7-9,TRBJ1-1,CASSPWDRRNTEAFF
TRBV25-1,TRBJ2-2,CASSETGLNTGELFF
TRBV6-1,TRBJ1-1,CASSVQGDTEAFF
TRBV7-9,TRBJ2-7,CASSFPLRDEYEQYF
TRBV18,TRBJ1-2,CASSLTGEDGYTF
TRBV25-1,TRBJ2-7,CASSEGAAGLYEQYF
TRBV29-1,TRBJ1-2,CSVGGPGYTF
TRBV27,TRBJ2-1,CASSLRGLREGGLYNEQFF
TRBV5-6,TRBJ2-7,CASATGTGIGYEQYF
TRBV5-4,TRBJ1-1,CASSFPLTGATEAFF
TRBV9,TRBJ1-1,CASSLRDRFFNTEAFF
TRBV28,TRBJ1-2,CASKDSPGHYGYTF
TRBV28,TRBJ2-5,CASSFRMETQYF
TRBV28,TRBJ2-1,CASSLYAGGSSNEQFF
TRBV29-1,TRBJ2-1,CSLRTSGNNEQFF
TRBV4-3,TRBJ2-2,CASSRLPSLSVAGDTGELFF
TRBV25-1,TRBJ1-1,CASSESWGEAFF
TRBV28,TRBJ2-7,CASSSLGTVSSYEQYF
TRBV5-1,TRBJ2-1,CASSLTGVYNEQFF
TRBV9,TRBJ1-3,CASSQEQGAPGNTIYF
TRBV28,TRBJ1-4,CASSFQQGRGDEKLFF
TRBV7-9,TRBJ1-4,CASSLAVRENEKLFF
TRBV12-5,TRBJ1-2,CASGFEGRLNEYGYTF
TRBV18,TRBJ2-1,CASSPPGSYNEQFF
TRBV10-2,TRBJ1-4,CASSEKGYEKLFF
TRBV6-6,TRBJ2-5,CASSPPGGGQETQYF
TRBV5-4,TRBJ2-2,CASSSGLAGLTNTGELFF
TRBV6-5,TRBJ1-1,CASSYSKNRLNTEAFF
TRBV5-1,TRBJ2-1,CASSLLSRGGGEQFF